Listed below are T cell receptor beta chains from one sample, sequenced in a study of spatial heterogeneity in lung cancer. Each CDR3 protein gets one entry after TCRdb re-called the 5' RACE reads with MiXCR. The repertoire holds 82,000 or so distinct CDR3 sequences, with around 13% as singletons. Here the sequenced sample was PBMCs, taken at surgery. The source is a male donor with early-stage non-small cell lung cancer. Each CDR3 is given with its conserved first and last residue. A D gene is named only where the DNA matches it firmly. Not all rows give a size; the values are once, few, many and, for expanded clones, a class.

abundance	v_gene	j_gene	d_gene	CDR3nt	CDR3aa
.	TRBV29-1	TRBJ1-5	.	TGCAGCGTTGAACAGGGTAGGGGTCAGCCCCAGCATTTT	CSVEQGRGQPQHF
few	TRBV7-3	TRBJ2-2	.	TGTGCCAGCAGCTTAGGGAGCACCGGGGAGCTGTTTTTT	CASSLGSTGELFF
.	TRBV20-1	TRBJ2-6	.	TGCAGTGCTAGCCCTACAGCCTCTGGGGCCAACGTCCTGACTTTC	CSASPTASGANVLTF
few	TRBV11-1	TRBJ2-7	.	TGTGCCAGCAGCTCTACACTCTCCGCCTACGAGCAGTACTTC	CASSSTLSAYEQYF
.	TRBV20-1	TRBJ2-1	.	TGCAGTGCTAGACCTAATTCAGGGGGGGGTGAGCAGTTCTTC	CSARPNSGGGEQFF
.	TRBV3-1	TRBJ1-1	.	TGTGCCAGCAGCCAAGATTTACAGCGGACTGAAGCTTTCTTT	CASSQDLQRTEAFF
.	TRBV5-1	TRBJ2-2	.	TGCGCCAGCACGGAAGGCACCGGGGAGCTGTTTTTT	CASTEGTGELFF
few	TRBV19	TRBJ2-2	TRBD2	TGTGCCAGTAGACCCGAACAGCTAGGACTAGCGGGGGGCCCGAACACCGGGGAGCTGTTTTTT	CASRPEQLGLAGGPNTGELFF
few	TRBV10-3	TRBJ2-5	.	TGTGCCATCAAGCCTAGCTTGATGGGGACCCAGTACTTC	CAIKPSLMGTQYF
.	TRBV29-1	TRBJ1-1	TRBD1	TGCAGCGTTGAAGCAGGACAGGGAAACACTGAAGCTTTCTTT	CSVEAGQGNTEAFF
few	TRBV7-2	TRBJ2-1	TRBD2	TGTGCCAGCAGCTTAGCCAGTAGCGGGGGTTGGAATGAGCAGTTCTTC	CASSLASSGGWNEQFF
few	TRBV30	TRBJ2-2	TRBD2	TGTGCCTGGAGTGTCGGACTAGCTTCCACCGGGGAGCTGTTTTTT	CAWSVGLASTGELFF
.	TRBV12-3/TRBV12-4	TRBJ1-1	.	TGTGCCAGCAGTTTTACGGTGTGGGGGTCCGGTGAAGCTTTCTTT	CASSFTVWGSGEAFF
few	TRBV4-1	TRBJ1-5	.	TGCGCCAGCAGCCAATCCGGGACCCCTTACCTTTACAATCAGCCCCAGCATTTT	CASSQSGTPYLYNQPQHF
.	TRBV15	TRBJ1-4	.	TGTGCCACCAGCAGAGATAACGATCCTAATGAAAAACTGTTTTTT	CATSRDNDPNEKLFF
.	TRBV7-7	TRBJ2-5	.	TGTGCCAGCAGCTTGATAAGGGGTCAAGAGACCCAGTACTTC	CASSLIRGQETQYF
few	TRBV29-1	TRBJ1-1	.	TGCAGCGTTGGGGGCGCCGTATCGAACACTGAAGCTTTCTTT	CSVGGAVSNTEAFF
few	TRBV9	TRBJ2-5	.	TGTGCCAGCAGCGTAGAACAGGGTGAAGAGACCCAGTACTTC	CASSVEQGEETQYF
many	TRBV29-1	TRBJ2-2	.	TGCAGCGTAGAACGGACTGCCGGGGAGCTGTTTTTT	CSVERTAGELFF
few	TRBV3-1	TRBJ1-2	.	TGTGCCAGCAGCCAAGCGAGGGAAGGGCTGAGAGTGGGCTACACCTTC	CASSQAREGLRVGYTF
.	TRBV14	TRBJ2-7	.	TGTGCCAGCAGCCTGAAGGTGATAAGTTATTACGAGCAGTACTTC	CASSLKVISYYEQYF
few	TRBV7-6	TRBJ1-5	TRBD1	TGTGCCAGCAGCACCCAGGACAGGGGGGTTAATAGCAATCAGCCCCAGCATTTT	CASSTQDRGVNSNQPQHF
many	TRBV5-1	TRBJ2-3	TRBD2	TGCGCCAGCGCCCGATCTAGCGGGAGAGGTACAGATACGCAGTATTTT	CASARSSGRGTDTQYF
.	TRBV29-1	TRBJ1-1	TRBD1	TGCAGCGTGAGTCCGACAGGGGGATCGAGCCCAGCTTTCTTT	CSVSPTGGSSPAFF
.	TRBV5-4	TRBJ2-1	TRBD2	TGTGCCAGCAGCTTGGTCGGGACTAGCGGATACAATGAGCAGTTCTTC	CASSLVGTSGYNEQFF
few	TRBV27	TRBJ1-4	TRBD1	TGTGCCAGCAGGCTGACAGGGGAAAGAGAAAAACTGTTTTTT	CASRLTGEREKLFF
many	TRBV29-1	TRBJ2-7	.	TGCAGCGGGTCAACAGGGCAGTACGAGCAGTACTTC	CSGSTGQYEQYF
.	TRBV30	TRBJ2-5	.	TGTGCCTGGAGTAAGATGCAAGAGACCCAGTACTTC	CAWSKMQETQYF
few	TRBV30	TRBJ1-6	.	TGTGCCTGGAAGGGGGGCTGGGATTCACCCCTCCACTTT	CAWKGGWDSPLHF
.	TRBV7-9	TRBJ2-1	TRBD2	TGTGCCAGCAGCCTAGCGGGAGCCTACTACAATGAGCAGTTCTTC	CASSLAGAYYNEQFF
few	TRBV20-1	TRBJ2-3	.	TGCAGTGCTAACAAAGCAGATACGCAGTATTTT	CSANKADTQYF
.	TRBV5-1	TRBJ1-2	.	TGCGCCAGCAGCTTGGGGCTCGACTATGGCTACACCTTC	CASSLGLDYGYTF
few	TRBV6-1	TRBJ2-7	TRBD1	TGTGCCAGCAGTGTTGGTGGAGACAGGGACTACGAGCAGTACTTC	CASSVGGDRDYEQYF
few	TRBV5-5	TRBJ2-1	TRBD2	TGTGCCAGCAGCTTGGCTCCGGGACTAGCGAACGATGAGCAGTTCTTC	CASSLAPGLANDEQFF
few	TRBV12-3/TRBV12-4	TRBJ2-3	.	TGTGCCAGCAGTGGCCTTACCACAGGATCTGTAGATACGCAGTATTTT	CASSGLTTGSVDTQYF
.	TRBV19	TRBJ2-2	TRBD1	TGTGCCAGTACGGGACAGGGCTACACCGGGGAGCTGTTTTTT	CASTGQGYTGELFF
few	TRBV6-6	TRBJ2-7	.	TGTGCCACCATTTCCGATGGAGCGGATCCCTACGAGCAGTACTTC	CATISDGADPYEQYF
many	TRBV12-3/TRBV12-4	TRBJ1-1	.	TGTGCCAGCCGTGGCAGGCTGAACACTGAAGCTTTCTTT	CASRGRLNTEAFF
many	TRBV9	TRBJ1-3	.	TGTGCCAGCAGCCAGACGCTCTCTGGAAACACCATATATTTT	CASSQTLSGNTIYF
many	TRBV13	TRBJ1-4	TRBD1	TGTGCCAGCAGCTTTAGAACAGGGGGTGAAAAACTGTTTTTT	CASSFRTGGEKLFF
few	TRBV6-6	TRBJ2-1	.	TGTGCCAGCAGTCCCCGGGACTTTTCCTCCTACAATGAGCAGTTCTTC	CASSPRDFSSYNEQFF
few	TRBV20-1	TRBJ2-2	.	TGCAGTGCCCTAAGGGGAACCGGGGAGCTGTTTTTT	CSALRGTGELFF